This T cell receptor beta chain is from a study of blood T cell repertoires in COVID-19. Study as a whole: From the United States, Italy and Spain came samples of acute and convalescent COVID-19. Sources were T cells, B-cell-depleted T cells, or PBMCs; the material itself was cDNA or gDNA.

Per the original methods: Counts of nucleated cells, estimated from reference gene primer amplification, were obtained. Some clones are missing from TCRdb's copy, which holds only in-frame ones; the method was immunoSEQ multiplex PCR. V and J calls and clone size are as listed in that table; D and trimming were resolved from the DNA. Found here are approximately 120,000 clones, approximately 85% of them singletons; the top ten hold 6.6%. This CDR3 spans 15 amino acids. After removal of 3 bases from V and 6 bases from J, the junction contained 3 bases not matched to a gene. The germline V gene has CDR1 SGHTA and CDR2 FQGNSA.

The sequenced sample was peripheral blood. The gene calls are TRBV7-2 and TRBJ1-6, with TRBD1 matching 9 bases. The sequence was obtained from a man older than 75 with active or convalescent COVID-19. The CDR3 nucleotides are TGTGCCAGCAGCTTGGGGACAGGGATTAATTCACCCCTCCACTTT. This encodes CASSLGTGINSPLHF.